This T cell receptor beta chain was identified in a study of breast tumors, draining lymph nodes, adjacent tissues. Overall study findings and caveats: Compared with lymph nodes, tumors were less diverse; compared with nontumor tissue, more.

TCRdb called the multiplex PCR reads again in MiXCR, with one record for every CDR3 protein. The repertoire has 150,000 to 200,000 distinct CDR3 sequences, about 34% of them found once; the top ten carry less than 4%. In the case of this clonotype: What it recognizes is unknown.

Samples came from axillary lymph nodes draining the breast cancer. Germline V gene sequence: CDR1 KGHDR, CDR2 SFDVKD. Deletions cut 6 bases from V and 9 bases from J, with 11 bases between. The length of the CDR3 is 13 residues. This TCR was recovered from a female donor with breast cancer. Some clones in this sample may be carry-over from other donors' samples. Sequenced sample: axillary lymph node tissue. The chain has TRBV24-1 and TRBJ2-6; the D is unclear. The DNA of the CDR3 is TGTGCCACCAGTAATCGGACGGACAACGTCCTGACTTTC. It codes for CATSNRTDNVLTF.